Listed below are T cell receptor beta chains from one sample, sequenced in a study of response to subunit inactivated influenza vaccine. Each CDR3 protein is one row after TCRdb ran MiXCR on the RT-PCR reads. This sample has under 800,000 distinct CDR3 sequences, with approximately 15% found just once. This sample comprised PBMCs from blood, obtained 14 to 15 days before vaccination. These receptors came from a man aged 50 or older who received an inactivated influenza vaccine. CDR3s include the opening cysteine and the closing phenylalanine or tryptophan. A D gene is named only where the DNA matches it firmly. Size is stated for part of the rows, as once, few or many counts, or as a class when the clone is expanded.

j_gene | d_gene | abundance | v_gene | CDR3nt | CDR3aa
TRBJ2-3 | . | many | TRBV4-3 | TGCGCCAGCAGCCAAGATCTGAATACAGATACGCAGTATTTT | CASSQDLNTDTQYF
TRBJ2-1 | . | few | TRBV11-3 | TGTGCCAGCAGCTTCAGTGCGGGGCGCGACCATGAGCAGTTCTTC | CASSFSAGRDHEQFF
TRBJ1-4 | TRBD1 | few | TRBV27 | TGTGCCAGCAGCCCTGGGACAGGGGGAACTAATGAAAAACTGTTTTTT | CASSPGTGGTNEKLFF
TRBJ2-3 | TRBD2 | many | TRBV5-1 | TGCGCCAGCAACAGACTAGCGGGGGCCACAGATACGCAGTATTTT | CASNRLAGATDTQYF
TRBJ2-7 | . | many | TRBV12-3/TRBV12-4 | TGTGCCAGCAGTGTATTGCCCTTCGAGCAGTACTTC | CASSVLPFEQYF
TRBJ2-3 | . | . | TRBV20-1 | TGCAGTGCTCTCCGGGGAGGCACAGATACGCAGTATTTT | CSALRGGTDTQYF
TRBJ1-5 | . | . | TRBV7-2 | TGTGCCAGCAGCTGGGTGAGCTACAATCAGCCCCAGCATTTT | CASSWVSYNQPQHF
TRBJ1-3 | . | . | TRBV12-3/TRBV12-4 | TGTGCCAGCAGTTTAAGCCCAACAAGGACCTCTGGAAACACCATATATTTT | CASSLSPTRTSGNTIYF
TRBJ1-4 | . | many | TRBV6-1 | TGTGCCAGCAGCCCCAGGGGTCTATGGTCGGAGGAGGAAAAACTGTTTTTT | CASSPRGLWSEEEKLFF
TRBJ2-1 | TRBD1 | . | TRBV6-5 | TGTGCCAGCAGTTACTCCCAGACAGGGACCCTCTACAATGAGCAGTTCTTC | CASSYSQTGTLYNEQFF
TRBJ2-3 | TRBD2 | . | TRBV7-8 | TGTGCCAGCAGCTTAGGACTAGCGGGGGGGCCCGTCAGCACAGATACGCAGTATTTT | CASSLGLAGGPVSTDTQYF
TRBJ2-7 | . | few | TRBV12-3/TRBV12-4 | TGTGCCAGCGGAAAGGTCCGATACGAGCAGTACTTC | CASGKVRYEQYF
TRBJ2-1 | TRBD1 | few | TRBV3-1 | TGTGCCAGCAGCCAAGATGGTGGTACAGGGGGGAATGAGCAGTTCTTC | CASSQDGGTGGNEQFF
TRBJ2-1 | TRBD2 | once | TRBV10-3 | TGTGCCATCAGTGAGTCGTTCCACCTAGCGGAACGTCGGGACAATGAGCAGTTCTTC | CAISESFHLAERRDNEQFF
TRBJ2-1 | TRBD2 | . | TRBV28 | TGTGCCAGCAGTTTTGGACTAGCGGCCTACAATGAGCAGTTCTTC | CASSFGLAAYNEQFF
TRBJ1-1 | . | . | TRBV15 | TGTGCCACCAGCAGAGATCGACACCGGGGGACTGAAGCTTTCTTT | CATSRDRHRGTEAFF
TRBJ1-1 | . | . | TRBV21-1 | TGTGCCAGCAGCGCACGGAGGACAGGGGAGCATGGTGAAGCTTTCTTT | CASSARRTGEHGEAFF
TRBJ2-1 | TRBD2 | . | TRBV18 | TGTGCCAGCTCACCGCAAGCGGGAGTGGAGTACAATGAGCAGTTCTTC | CASSPQAGVEYNEQFF
TRBJ2-7 | TRBD2 | few | TRBV20-1 | TGCAGTGCTAGCGGGAGGGTTGCCTACGAGCAGTACTTC | CSASGRVAYEQYF
TRBJ2-4 | TRBD1 | . | TRBV20-1 | TGCAGTGCCGGCGACAGGGGGCTGAGAAACATTCAGTACTTC | CSAGDRGLRNIQYF
TRBJ2-3 | TRBD2 | . | TRBV20-1 | TGCAGTGCTAGAGGAACTAGCGGGGGGTCCACAGATACGCAGTATTTT | CSARGTSGGSTDTQYF
TRBJ2-1 | . | . | TRBV20-1 | TGCAGTGCTAGAGCCCTCACTAGCAGGTCCAACAATGAGCAGTTCTTC | CSARALTSRSNNEQFF
TRBJ2-2 | TRBD2 | once | TRBV3-1 | TGTGCCATTGGGACTAGCGGGAGGGCCCGCACCGGGGAGCTGTTTTTT | CAIGTSGRARTGELFF
TRBJ2-3 | TRBD2 | . | TRBV29-1 | TGCAGCGGACTCGGGACTAGCGGGAGCACAGATACGCAGTATTTT | CSGLGTSGSTDTQYF
TRBJ2-3 | TRBD1 | few | TRBV5-1 | TGCGCCAGCAGCCCGGCCTCAGGGGGCGGCACAGATACGCAGTATTTT | CASSPASGGGTDTQYF